One and the same sample provided the 23 T cell receptor beta chains below, sequenced in a study of T and B cells in COVID-19 patients. Multiplex PCR with BIOMED2 TRB-A/B primer pools amplified TRB rearrangements. Via MiXCR, TCRdb re-called the multiplex PCR reads, giving one row per CDR3 protein. This table holds thousands of distinct CDR3 sequences, 21% found once. TRB was amplified from approximately 250-480 ng of blood genomic DNA. Sample: blood. These receptors were obtained from a human donor with active COVID-19.

The rearrangement joins TRBV9 to TRBJ2-6; no clear D gene. The V end was cut by 3 bases, the J end by 1 base, with 14 bases between. CDR3 length equals 17 residues. Germline CDR1 SGDLS, CDR2 YYNGEE. The CDR3 spells CASSARQATSGANVLTF. DNA for the CDR3: TGTGCCAGCAGCGCTCGCCAGGCGACGTCTGGGGCCAACGTCCTGACTTTC. Together with reference TRBV9 and TRBJ2-6, the CDR3 gives the full variable domain: DSGVTQTPKHLITATGQRVTLRCSPRSGDLSVYWYQQSLDQGLQFLIQYYNGEERAKGNILERFSAQQFPDLHSELNLSSLELGDSALYFCASSARQATSGANVLTFGAGSRLTVL.

This clonotype is termed medium-sized. V gene TRBV19 combines with J gene TRBJ1-5; 8 nucleotides agree with TRBD1. V was pared by 2 bases and J by 1 base, with 1 base of the junction left unmatched. From germline, CDR1 is LNHDA and CDR2 SQIVND (reference sequence). CDR3 length: 15 amino acids. DNA for the CDR3: TGTGCCAGTAGTATACAGGGGGCGAGCAATCAGCCCCAGCATTTT. Translation gives CASSIQGASNQPQHF.

By frequency in the sample, this clonotype is medium-sized. The rearrangement joins TRBV6-5 to TRBJ1-1, with 7 bases identical to TRBD1. CDR1 and CDR2 from the germline V gene are MNHEY and SVGAGI. The CDR3 has 11 amino acids. The ends lost 7 bases at V and 6 bases at J; junction bases unmatched: 2. The CDR3 loop is CASKGAAEAFF. CDR3 in DNA: TGTGCCAGCAAGGGGGCGGCTGAAGCTTTCTTT.

This clonotype was picked up a small number of times. The chain uses TRBV12-3 or TRBV12-4 and TRBJ1-1; tentatively, D is TRBD1 (5 bases). Trimming pared 7 bases from V and 0 bases from J, leaving 24 bases between. This CDR3 is built from 18 residues. CDR3 residues: CASTPRIGGLRMNTEAFF. The CDR3 DNA is TGTGCCAGCACTCCCCGTATTGGGGGTCTGCGTATGAACACTGAAGCTTTCTTT.

This clonotype ranks as medium-sized. The genes are TRBV27 and TRBJ1-5; possibly TRBD1 for D (5 bases). Trimming took off 2 bases at V and 3 bases at J, with 8 bases between the two ends. Germline V gene data show CDR1 as MNHEY and CDR2 as SMNVEV (reference sequence). The CDR3 spans 14 residues. The CDR3 DNA sequence: TGTGCCAGCAGTTTAGGCAGGGTCAATCAGCCCCAGCATTTT. Amino acids: CASSLGRVNQPQHF.

The chain has TRBV20-1 and TRBJ2-1; D is possibly TRBD1 (6 bases). The germline CDR1 and CDR2 sequences are DFQATT and SNEGSKA (reference sequence). V was trimmed by 0 bases and J by 2 bases, leaving 11 bases between them. There are 15 residues in the CDR3. The CDR3 region has the DNA TGCAGTGCTAGAGACCTGGACAGAGCCTACAATGAGCAGTTCTTC. This sequence encodes CSARDLDRAYNEQFF.

Judged by abundance, this clonotype is large. The rearrangement uses TRBV19 and TRBJ2-7, with D unclear. In germline, CDR1 is LNHDA, CDR2 SQIVND (reference sequence). V lost 1 base and J lost 2, with 12 bases in between. The CDR3 length is 15 residues. The CDR3 loop is CASSIGADVPYEQYF. CDR3 DNA: TGTGCCAGTAGTATAGGGGCAGACGTACCCTACGAGCAGTACTTC.

This clonotype was seen only a few times. CDR3 residues: CASTPGGYTEAFF. DNA of the CDR3: TGTGCCAGCACCCCTGGGGGCTACACTGAAGCTTTCTTT. V usage is TRBV6-2 or TRBV6-3 and J usage is TRBJ1-1, with D possibly matching TRBD1 (6 bases). The germline CDR1 and CDR2 sequences are MNHEY and SVGEGT. V was trimmed by 7 bases and J by 3 bases, leaving 12 bases between them. The CDR3 extends over 13 amino acids.

V gene TRBV29-1 combines with J gene TRBJ1-2; TRBD1 is a possible D gene (6 bases). Looked up from germline, CDR1 is SQVTM and CDR2 is ANQGSEA. Trimming left V 7 bases short and J 6 bases short, with 18 bases between. The CDR3 length is 13 residues. CDR3 bases: TGCAGCGCTCGGGGCGGGGGGCGAAATGGCTACACCTTC. It codes for CSARGGGRNGYTF. Full variable domain (rest looked up from reference TRBV29-1 and TRBJ1-2): SAVISQKPSRDICQRGTSLTIQCQVDSQVTMMFWYRQQPGQSLTLIATANQGSEATYESGFVIDKFPISRPNLTFSTLTVSNMSPEDSSIYLCSARGGGRNGYTFGSGTRLTVV.

This clonotype was picked up one time. This chain uses TRBV4-3 with TRBJ2-5, with a tentative D call TRBD2 (6 bases). From germline, CDR1 is LGHNA and CDR2 YSLEER. The CDR3 runs 15 residues. Trimming left V 0 bases short and J 5 bases short, with 13 bases between. In DNA, the CDR3 is TGCGCCAGCAGCCAAGATGGTAGGAGGGCGGAGACCCAGTACTTC. The encoded protein is CASSQDGRRAETQYF.

Sample share makes this clonotype medium-sized. V and J are TRBV30 and TRBJ1-5; possibly TRBD1 for D (5 bases). In germline, CDR1 is GTSNPN, CDR2 SVGIG (reference sequence). The CDR3 has 14 amino acids. V was shortened by 1 base and J by 2 bases, with 9 bases between the two germline ends. CDR3 region: CAWSAGQGNQPQHF. Written as DNA, the CDR3 is TGTGCCTGGAGTGCAGGGCAGGGCAATCAGCCCCAGCATTTT.

The V gene is TRBV24-1, the J gene TRBJ2-1; D may be TRBD1 or TRBD2 (6 bases each). In germline, CDR1 is KGHDR, CDR2 SFDVKD. V lost 4 bases and J lost 11, with 20 bases in between. The length of the CDR3 is 15 residues. CDR3 DNA: TGTGCCACCAGTGACTGGGGGGCAGGGGCGTCCCAGCAGTTCTTC. Its protein is CATSDWGAGASQQFF.

This clonotype ranks as large (0.1 to 1%). J is TRBJ2-1 and V is TRBV19; 10 nucleotides agree with TRBD1. CDR3 size: 15 residues. Germline assignment: CDR1 LNHDA and CDR2 SQIVND (reference sequence). V shed 3 bases and J 4 bases; nucleotides not matched to a gene: 3. The CDR3 DNA follows: TGTGCCAGTAGTATCCTGGGACAGGGGTACAATGAGCAGTTCTTC. This codes for CASSILGQGYNEQFF.

The J gene is TRBJ1-1, the V gene TRBV7-2; a weak D match, TRBD1 (5 bases). The V gene's germline CDR1 is SGHTA and CDR2 FQGNSA. CDR3 length: 14 amino acids. V gave up 3 bases and J gave up 3 bases, with 11 bases separating them. CDR3 loop: CASSFLGVDTEAFF. DNA for the CDR3: TGTGCCAGCAGCTTTCTAGGGGTCGACACTGAAGCTTTCTTT.

This clonotype was counted between two and nine times. The chain recombines TRBV19 with TRBJ1-5; no firm D call. The germline V gene encodes CDR1 LNHDA and CDR2 SQIVND (reference sequence). This CDR3 region has 9 residues. Trimming stripped 5 bases from V and 10 bases from J, with 3 bases between. The CDR3 region has the DNA TGTGCCAGTAGTCTACCCCAGCATTTT. Amino acids: CASSLPQHF.

The chain recombines TRBV5-1 with TRBJ2-7, with 7 bases identical to TRBD2. This CDR3 comprises 16 residues. The J segment lost 3 bases and the V segment lost 4 bases, leaving 13 bases of the junction unmatched. Germline V lookup: CDR1 SGHRS, CDR2 YFSETQ. The CDR3: CASSPGGREKLYEQYF. For the CDR3, the DNA is TGCGCCAGCAGCCCGGGAGGCAGAGAGAAACTCTACGAGCAGTACTTC.

This clonotype is large in the sample. The rearrangement uses TRBV29-1 and TRBJ1-2; 12 bases are shared with TRBD1. The CDR3 has 14 residues. Germline lookup yields CDR1 SQVTM and CDR2 ANQGSEA. V trimming: 4 bases; J trimming: 6 bases; junction bases outside the gene matches: 6. CDR3 amino acids: CSVVRGTGGNGYTF. The CDR3 DNA reads TGCAGCGTTGTTCGAGGGACAGGGGGCAATGGCTACACCTTC.

This clonotype is medium-sized. The chain has TRBV6-5 and TRBJ1-3; D is possibly TRBD1 (5 bases). Germline values: CDR1 MNHEY, CDR2 SVGAGI. V lost 7 bases and J lost 4, with 26 bases in between. The CDR3 is 18 amino acids. The CDR3 protein is CASMGRGRLPPHGNTIYF. CDR3 DNA: TGTGCCAGCATGGGAAGGGGCCGCCTGCCGCCCCACGGAAACACCATATATTTT.

Note on this clonotype: This clone may be a read error of a much larger clone one base away. The chain is built from TRBV6-2 or TRBV6-3 and TRBJ1-6; a possible D gene is TRBD1 (6 bases). CDR1 and CDR2 (germline): MNHEY, SVGEGT. CDR3 length: 12 residues. CDR3 loop: CASSRQASSLHF. The CDR3 coding sequence is TGTGCCAGCAGTCGACAGGCTTCATCCCTCCACTTT.

This chain links TRBV27 with TRBJ2-7; 10 bases line up with TRBD1. This CDR3 has 15 residues. Germline V gene data show CDR1 as MNHEY and CDR2 as SMNVEV (reference sequence). The J segment lost 4 bases and the V segment lost 5 bases, leaving 8 bases of the junction unmatched. CDR3 DNA: TGTGCCAGCAGTCAAATCGGGACAGGGGATTACGAGCAGTACTTC. Its protein is CASSQIGTGDYEQYF.

V and J are TRBV6-1 and TRBJ1-3; D is ambiguous. The ends were cut back, 2 bases at V and 0 bases at J, with 20 bases in the middle. CDR3 length: 19 amino acids. Germline V lookup: CDR1 MNHNS, CDR2 SASEGT. CDR3 protein: CASSEILIGSTSSGNTIYF. CDR3 DNA sequence: TGTGCCAGCAGTGAAATTTTAATTGGCAGTACCAGCTCTGGAAACACCATATATTTT.

As regards this clonotype: One base away lies a much larger clone, so this may be a sequencing read error. The V and J genes are TRBV6-5 and TRBJ1-1; D is uncertain. The CDR3 loop spans 13 amino acids. Looked up from germline, CDR1 is MNHEY and CDR2 is SVGAGI. V was shortened by 7 bases and J by 5 bases, with 14 bases between the two germline ends. The CDR3 nucleotides read TGTGCCAGCAATCGACGGGAGCAGACTGAAGCTTTCTTT. Its translation is CASNRREQTEAFF.

The rearrangement uses TRBV21-1 and TRBJ2-7; whether TRBD1, the table's D call, matches the DNA was not checked. TRBV21-1 is annotated as a pseudogene. This CDR3 contains 17 residues. CDR3 amino acids: CASSKAHNGTGAYEQYF. In DNA form, the CDR3 reads TGTGCCAGCAGCAAAGCCCACAACGGGACAGGGGCTTACGAGCAGTACTTC.